This T cell receptor (beta chain) was observed in a study of shared clonotypes between healthy human individuals. CD45RO-negative, CCR7-selected cells formed the naive CD8 fraction, which excluded terminally differentiated effector memory CD45RA+ cells. In germline, CDR1 is LGHNA, CDR2 YSLEER. CDR3 size: 16 residues. V lost 1 base to trimming and J lost 4 bases; unmatched junction nucleotides: 2. On this clone itself: Its antigen is still unknown.

Study outcomes and limitations: Sampling involved blood alone; tissue repertoires likely differ. Rarefaction revealed incomplete sorted-subset sequencing despite large depth.

An even split of each subset's genomic DNA across several immunoSEQ plates was performed. Clones were sequenced by immunoSEQ multiplex PCR, and TCRdb holds only the in-frame ones, with some missing. This table has about 2.2 million clones, roughly 95% appearing once. The chain couples TRBV4-3 to TRBJ2-3, with 13 bases fitting TRBD2. Sequences were obtained from naive CD8+ T cells from PBMCs. This sequence originates from a young man in good health. Some clones in this sample may be carry-over from other donors' samples. CDR3 in amino acids: CASSQAGLAGADTQYF. Written as DNA, the CDR3 is TGCGCCAGCAGCCAAGCAGGACTAGCGGGAGCAGATACGCAGTATTTT.